This TCR beta chain appears in the sequencing data of a study of cytomegalovirus exposure and HLA in healthy donors. Study-wide background: The same platform was used for the roughly 120 validation repertoires and the approximately 670 first-cohort repertoires, a later analysis reported. Regarding the study as a whole: Accounts indicate the classifier identified cytomegalovirus status with strong specificity and sensitivity. Later, an analysis found that TCR clusters from the first cohort tended to co-occur in the roughly 110 validation repertoires. Usually a TCR sequence was rare, but some public TCRs were found in many donors.

This CDR3 is built from 15 residues. Germline V gene data show CDR1 as SGDLS and CDR2 as YYNGEE. Trimming took 4 bases from V and 6 from J; bases not matched to a gene: 13. Generated by immunoSEQ multiplex PCR, the TCRdb table keeps only in-frame clones and is missing some. The sample lists more than 300,000 clones, approximately 90% occurring once. A note on this clone: The antigen is unknown.

The V and J genes are TRBV9 and TRBJ2-7, with 7 nucleotides matching TRBD2. This receptor was obtained from a young woman in good health and CMV-seronegative. Sequencing used PBMCs. The CDR3 region is CASSPGGGLPREQYF. Here the CDR3 DNA reads TGTGCCAGCAGCCCGGGGGGTGGGCTACCTCGCGAGCAGTACTTC.